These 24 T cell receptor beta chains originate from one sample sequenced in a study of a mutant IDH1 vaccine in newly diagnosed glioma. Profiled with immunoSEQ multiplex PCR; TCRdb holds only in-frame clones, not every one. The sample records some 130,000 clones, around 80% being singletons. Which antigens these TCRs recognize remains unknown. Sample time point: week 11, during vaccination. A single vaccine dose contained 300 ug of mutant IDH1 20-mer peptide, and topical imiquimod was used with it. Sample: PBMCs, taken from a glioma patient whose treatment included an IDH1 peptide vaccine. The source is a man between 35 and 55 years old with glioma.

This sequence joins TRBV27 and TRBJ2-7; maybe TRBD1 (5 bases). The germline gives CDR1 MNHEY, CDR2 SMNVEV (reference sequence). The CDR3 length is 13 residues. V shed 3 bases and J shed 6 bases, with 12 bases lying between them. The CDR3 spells CASSFMQGAEQYF. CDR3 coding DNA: TGTGCCAGCAGTTTTATGCAAGGGGCCGAGCAGTACTTC.

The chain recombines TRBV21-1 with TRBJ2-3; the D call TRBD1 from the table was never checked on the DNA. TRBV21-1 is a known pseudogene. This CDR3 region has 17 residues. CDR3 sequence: CASSIGGRQGGADTQYF. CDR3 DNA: TGTGCCAGCAGCATAGGGGGCCGACAGGGCGGCGCAGATACGCAGTATTTT.

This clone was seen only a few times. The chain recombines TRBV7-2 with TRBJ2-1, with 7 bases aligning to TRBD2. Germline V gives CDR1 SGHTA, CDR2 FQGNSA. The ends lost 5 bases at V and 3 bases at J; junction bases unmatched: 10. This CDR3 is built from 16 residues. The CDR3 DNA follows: TGTGCCAGCAGCCACGAGGCACTAGCGATCTACAATGAGCAGTTCTTC. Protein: CASSHEALAIYNEQFF. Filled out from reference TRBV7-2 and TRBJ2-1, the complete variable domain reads GAGVSQSPSNKVTEKGKDVELRCDPISGHTALYWYRQSLGQGLEFLIYFQGNSAPDKSGLPSDRFSAERTGGSVSTLTIQRTQQEDSAVYLCASSHEALAIYNEQFFGPGTRLTVL.

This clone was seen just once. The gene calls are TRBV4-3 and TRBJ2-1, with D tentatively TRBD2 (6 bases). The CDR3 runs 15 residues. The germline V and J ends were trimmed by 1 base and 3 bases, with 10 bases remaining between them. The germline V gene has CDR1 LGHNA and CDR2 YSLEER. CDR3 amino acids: CASSQAGTYYNEQFF. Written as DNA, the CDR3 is TGCGCCAGCAGCCAAGCCGGGACTTACTACAATGAGCAGTTCTTC.

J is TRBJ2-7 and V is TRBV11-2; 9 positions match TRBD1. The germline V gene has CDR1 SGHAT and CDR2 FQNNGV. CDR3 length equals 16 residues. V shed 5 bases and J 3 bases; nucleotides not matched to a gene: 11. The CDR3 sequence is CASSPAGTGSIYEQYF. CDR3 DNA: TGTGCCAGCAGCCCCGCCGGGACAGGGTCCATCTACGAGCAGTACTTC.

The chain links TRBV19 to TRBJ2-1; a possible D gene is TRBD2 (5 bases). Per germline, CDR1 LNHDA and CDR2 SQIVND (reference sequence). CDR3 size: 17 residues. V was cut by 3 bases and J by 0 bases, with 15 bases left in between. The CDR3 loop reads CASSIFQRWSSYNEQFF. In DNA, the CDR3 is TGTGCCAGTAGTATCTTCCAGCGGTGGAGCTCCTACAATGAGCAGTTCTTC.

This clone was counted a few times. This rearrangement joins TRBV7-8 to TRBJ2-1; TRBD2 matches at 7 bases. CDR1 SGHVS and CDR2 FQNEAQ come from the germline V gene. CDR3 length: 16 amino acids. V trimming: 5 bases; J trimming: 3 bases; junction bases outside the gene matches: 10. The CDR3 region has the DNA TGTGCCAGCAGCCCAGCGGTGCTAGCGGTCTACAATGAGCAGTTCTTC. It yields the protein CASSPAVLAVYNEQFF.

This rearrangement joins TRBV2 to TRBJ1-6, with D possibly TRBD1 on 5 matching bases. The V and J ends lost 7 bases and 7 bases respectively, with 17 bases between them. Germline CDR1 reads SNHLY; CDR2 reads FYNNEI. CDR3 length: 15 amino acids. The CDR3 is CASMRGGTGNSPLHF. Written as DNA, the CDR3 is TGTGCCAGCATGCGTGGAGGGACGGGGAATTCACCCCTCCACTTT.

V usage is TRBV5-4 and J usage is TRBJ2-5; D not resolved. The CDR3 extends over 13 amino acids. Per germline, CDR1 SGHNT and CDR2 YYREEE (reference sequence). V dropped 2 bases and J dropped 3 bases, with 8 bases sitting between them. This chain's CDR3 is CASSFAREETQYF. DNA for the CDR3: TGTGCCAGCAGCTTTGCTAGGGAAGAGACCCAGTACTTC.

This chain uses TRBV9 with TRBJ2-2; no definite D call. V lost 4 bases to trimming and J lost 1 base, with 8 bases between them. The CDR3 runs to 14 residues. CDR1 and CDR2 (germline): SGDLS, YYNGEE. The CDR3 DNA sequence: TGTGCCAGCAGCACCCACGGGAACACCGGGGAGCTGTTTTTT. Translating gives CASSTHGNTGELFF. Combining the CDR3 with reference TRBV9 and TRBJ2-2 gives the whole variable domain DSGVTQTPKHLITATGQRVTLRCSPRSGDLSVYWYQQSLDQGLQFLIQYYNGEERAKGNILERFSAQQFPDLHSELNLSSLELGDSALYFCASSTHGNTGELFFGEGSRLTVL.

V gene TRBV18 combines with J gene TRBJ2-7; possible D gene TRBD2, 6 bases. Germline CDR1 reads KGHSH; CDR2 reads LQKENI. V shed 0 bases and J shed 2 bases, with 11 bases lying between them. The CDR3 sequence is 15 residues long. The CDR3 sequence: CASSPPGRGPYEQYF. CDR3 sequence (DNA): TGTGCCAGCTCACCACCGGGGCGGGGTCCCTACGAGCAGTACTTC.

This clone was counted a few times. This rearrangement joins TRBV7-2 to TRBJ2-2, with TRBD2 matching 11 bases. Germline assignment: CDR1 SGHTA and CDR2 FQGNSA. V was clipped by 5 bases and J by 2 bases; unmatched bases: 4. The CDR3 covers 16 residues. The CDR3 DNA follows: TGTGCCAGCAGCGCACTAGCGGGAGTAAACACCGGGGAGCTGTTTTTT. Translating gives CASSALAGVNTGELFF. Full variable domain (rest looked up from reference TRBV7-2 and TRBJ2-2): GAGVSQSPSNKVTEKGKDVELRCDPISGHTALYWYRQSLGQGLEFLIYFQGNSAPDKSGLPSDRFSAERTGGSVSTLTIQRTQQEDSAVYLCASSALAGVNTGELFFGEGSRLTVL.

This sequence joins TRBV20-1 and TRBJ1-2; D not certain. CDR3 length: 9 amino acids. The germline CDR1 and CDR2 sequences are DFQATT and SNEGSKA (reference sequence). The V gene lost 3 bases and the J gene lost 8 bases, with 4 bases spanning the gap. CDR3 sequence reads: CSASGGYTF. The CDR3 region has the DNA TGCAGTGCTAGTGGGGGCTACACCTTC.

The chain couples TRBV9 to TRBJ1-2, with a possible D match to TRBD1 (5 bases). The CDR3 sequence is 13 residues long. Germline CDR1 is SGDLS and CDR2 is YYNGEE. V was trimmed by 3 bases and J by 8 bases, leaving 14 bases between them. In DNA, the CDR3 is TGTGCCAGCAGCGACCGATCAGGGTCCGGCTACACCTTC. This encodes CASSDRSGSGYTF.

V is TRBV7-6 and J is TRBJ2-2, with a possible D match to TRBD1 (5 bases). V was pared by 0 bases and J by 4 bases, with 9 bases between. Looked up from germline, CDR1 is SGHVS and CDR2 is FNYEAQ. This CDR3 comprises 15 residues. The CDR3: CASSLARVGTGELFF. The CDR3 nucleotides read TGTGCCAGCAGCTTAGCCAGGGTTGGCACCGGGGAGCTGTTTTTT.

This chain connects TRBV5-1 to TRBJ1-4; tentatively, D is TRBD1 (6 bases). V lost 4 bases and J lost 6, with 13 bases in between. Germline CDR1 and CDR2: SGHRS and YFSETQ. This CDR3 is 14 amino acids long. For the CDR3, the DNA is TGCGCCAGCAGCCAGACAGGCGATGATGAAAAACTGTTTTTT. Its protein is CASSQTGDDEKLFF.

The CDR3 DNA follows: TGTGCCAGCAGCGTAGGTTTAGTACGCAAGACCGGGGAGCTGTTTTTT. Translation gives CASSVGLVRKTGELFF. This chain joins TRBV9 and TRBJ2-2; unclear D gene. Looked up from germline, CDR1 is SGDLS and CDR2 is YYNGEE. Trimming removed 0 bases from V and 5 bases from J, with 14 bases in between. The length of the CDR3 is 16 residues.

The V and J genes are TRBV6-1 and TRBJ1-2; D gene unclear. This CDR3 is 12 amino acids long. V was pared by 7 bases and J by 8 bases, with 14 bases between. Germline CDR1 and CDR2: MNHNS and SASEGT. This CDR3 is CASTGPFEGYTF. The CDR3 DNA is TGTGCCAGCACTGGCCCGTTTGAGGGCTACACCTTC.

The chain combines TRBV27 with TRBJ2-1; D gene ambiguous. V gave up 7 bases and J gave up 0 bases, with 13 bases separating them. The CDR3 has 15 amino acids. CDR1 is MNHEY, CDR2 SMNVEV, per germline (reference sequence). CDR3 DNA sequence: TGTGCCAGCACCTTACGTGTGAGCTCCTACAATGAGCAGTTCTTC. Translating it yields CASTLRVSSYNEQFF.

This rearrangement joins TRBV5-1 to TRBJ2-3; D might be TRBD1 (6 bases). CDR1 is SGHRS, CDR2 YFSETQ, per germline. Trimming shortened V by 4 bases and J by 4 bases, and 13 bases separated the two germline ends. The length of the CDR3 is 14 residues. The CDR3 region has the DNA TGCGCCAGCAGCCCTCGACAGGTGGCAGATACGCAGTATTTT. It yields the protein CASSPRQVADTQYF.

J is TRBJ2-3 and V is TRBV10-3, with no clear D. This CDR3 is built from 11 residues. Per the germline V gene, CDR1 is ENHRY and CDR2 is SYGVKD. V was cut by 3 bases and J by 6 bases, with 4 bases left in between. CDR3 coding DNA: TGTGCCATCAGTGATCCGGATACGCAGTATTTT. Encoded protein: CAISDPDTQYF.

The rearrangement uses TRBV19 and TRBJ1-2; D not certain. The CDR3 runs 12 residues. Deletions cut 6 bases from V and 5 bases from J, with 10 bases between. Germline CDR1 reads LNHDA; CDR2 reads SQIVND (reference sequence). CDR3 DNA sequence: TGTGCCAGTAGGGCTACAGTTTATGGCTACACCTTC. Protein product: CASRATVYGYTF.

The CDR3 reads CASRATSGSSYEQYF. The CDR3 DNA is TGTGCCAGCAGAGCGACTAGCGGGAGCTCCTACGAGCAGTACTTC. The rearrangement uses TRBV6-5 and TRBJ2-7; TRBD2 aligns across 12 bases. The junction had 3 bases not matched to a gene; V was cut back by 6 bases and J by 0 bases. Germline CDR1 and CDR2: MNHEY and SVGAGI. The CDR3 is 15 amino acids.

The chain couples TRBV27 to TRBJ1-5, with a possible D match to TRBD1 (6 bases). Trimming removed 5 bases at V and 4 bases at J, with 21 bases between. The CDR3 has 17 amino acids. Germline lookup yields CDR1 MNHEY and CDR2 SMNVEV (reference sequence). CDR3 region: CASSPHLGRGLNQPQHF. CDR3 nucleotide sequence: TGTGCCAGCAGTCCGCACCTCGGCAGGGGTCTTAATCAGCCCCAGCATTTT.